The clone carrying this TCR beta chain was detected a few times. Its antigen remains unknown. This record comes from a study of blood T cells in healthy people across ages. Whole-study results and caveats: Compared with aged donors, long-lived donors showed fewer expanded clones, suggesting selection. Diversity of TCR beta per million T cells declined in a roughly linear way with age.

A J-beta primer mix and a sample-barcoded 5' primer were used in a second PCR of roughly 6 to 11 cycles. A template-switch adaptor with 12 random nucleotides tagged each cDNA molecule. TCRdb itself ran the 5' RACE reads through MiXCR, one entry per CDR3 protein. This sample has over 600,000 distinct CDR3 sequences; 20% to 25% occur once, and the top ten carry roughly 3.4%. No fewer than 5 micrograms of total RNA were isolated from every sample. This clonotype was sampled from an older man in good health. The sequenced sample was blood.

In nucleotides, the CDR3 is TGTGCCAGCAGTTTCACAGGGGGCGGCTCTGGAAACACCATATATTTT. Translation: CASSFTGGGSGNTIYF. The rearrangement uses TRBV27 and TRBJ1-3; 9 bases align to TRBD1. J lost 0 bases, V lost 3 bases, and 3 bases had no gene match. CDR1 is MNHEY, CDR2 SMNVEV, per germline (reference sequence). The CDR3 loop spans 16 amino acids.